The present TCR beta chain was sequenced within a study of blood T cell repertoires in COVID-19. Using immunoSEQ multiplex PCR, the repertoire was profiled, and TCRdb retains in-frame clones only, with some absent. The sample carries about 49,000 clones, around 86% recorded once. CDR3 length: 17 amino acids. The V segment lost 0 bases and the J segment 3 bases; nucleotides outside the gene matches: 6. From germline, CDR1 is MGHRA and CDR2 YSYEKL. A Seattle source enrolled patients during active infection and followed them longitudinally. The source material was peripheral blood. The chain couples TRBV4-1 to TRBJ2-1; 9 nucleotides align to TRBD2. The TCR was taken from a woman older than 75 with COVID-19, enrolled during active disease. The CDR3 DNA is TGCGCCAGCAGCCAAGATTTAGCGGGAGCTGTCTACAATGAGCAGTTCTTC. The encoded protein is CASSQDLAGAVYNEQFF.